The 21 T cell receptor beta chains presented below share a single source sample, sequenced in a study of blood T cell repertoires in COVID-19. Measured with immunoSEQ multiplex PCR; TCRdb has only the in-frame clones, and not every one. The table has around 45,000 clones, 65% to 85% seen once. Material for sequencing was peripheral blood. These receptors were taken from an elderly man in a cohort sampled during active COVID-19.

V and J are TRBV5-1 and TRBJ1-1, with D possibly matching TRBD1 (6 bases). The V end lost 5 bases, the J end lost 1 base, and 12 bases lay between the germline ends. This CDR3 is 14 amino acids long. Germline CDR1 reads SGHRS; CDR2 reads YFSETQ. The CDR3 sequence: CASRQGIENTEAFF. The DNA for the CDR3 is TGCGCCAGCAGACAGGGTATTGAGAACACTGAAGCTTTCTTT.

The chain combines TRBV21-1 with TRBJ1-3; the D call TRBD1 from the table was never checked on the DNA. TRBV21-1 is listed as a pseudogene. The length of the CDR3 is 15 residues. The CDR3 DNA sequence: TGTGCCAGCAGCAAAGGACAGGGGCAAGGAAACACCATATATTTT. Its protein is CASSKGQGQGNTIYF.

The chain links TRBV28 to TRBJ1-2; 7 bases match TRBD1. This CDR3 comprises 14 residues. The J segment lost 8 bases and the V segment lost 3 bases, leaving 9 bases of the junction unmatched. Germline CDR1 reads MDHEN; CDR2 reads SYDVKM. The CDR3 nucleotides are TGTGCCAGCAGTTTGGTCGGAGGGGGCCGGGGCTACACCTTC. It is translated as CASSLVGGGRGYTF.

This clone has more than one count but fewer than ten. The J gene is TRBJ2-5, the V gene TRBV9, with D tentatively TRBD2 (5 bases). Germline CDR1 SGDLS, CDR2 YYNGEE. The CDR3 covers 15 residues. Trimming took off 0 bases at V and 4 bases at J, with 13 bases between the two ends. The CDR3 DNA is TGTGCCAGCAGCGTAGGCAGCCTAGCCCTAGAGACCCAGTACTTC. It codes for CASSVGSLALETQYF. Drawing the rest from reference TRBV9 and TRBJ2-5, the complete variable domain is DSGVTQTPKHLITATGQRVTLRCSPRSGDLSVYWYQQSLDQGLQFLIQYYNGEERAKGNILERFSAQQFPDLHSELNLSSLELGDSALYFCASSVGSLALETQYFGPGTRLLVL.

This clone was recorded only once. This sequence joins TRBV29-1 and TRBJ2-2; tentatively, D is TRBD1 (5 bases). The CDR3 sequence is 13 residues long. V was shortened by 3 bases and J by 7 bases, with 12 bases between the two germline ends. The germline gives CDR1 SQVTM, CDR2 ANQGSEA. CDR3 protein: CSVEGGANGELFF. Written as DNA, the CDR3 is TGCAGCGTTGAGGGTGGGGCGAACGGGGAGCTGTTTTTT.

The rearrangement uses TRBV28 and TRBJ2-7, with D perhaps TRBD1 (6 bases). This CDR3 contains 12 residues. Trimming pared 11 bases from V and 6 bases from J, leaving 17 bases between. Germline-derived CDR1 and CDR2 are MDHEN and SYDVKM. The CDR3 loop reads CACDAGVGEQYF. In DNA, the CDR3 is TGTGCCTGCGACGCAGGGGTGGGCGAGCAGTACTTC.

The chain carries TRBV10-3 and TRBJ2-5; 14 bases are a match to TRBD2. This CDR3 comprises 15 residues. Germline V gives CDR1 ENHRY, CDR2 SYGVKD. V dropped 6 bases and J dropped 4; count of bases not matched to a gene: 4. CDR3 coding DNA: TGTGCCATCAGGGGGACTAGCGGGGGAGTAGAGACCCAGTACTTC. Its translation is CAIRGTSGGVETQYF.

This sequence joins TRBV29-1 and TRBJ2-7; no clear D gene. CDR1 is SQVTM, CDR2 ANQGSEA, per germline. The CDR3 spans 11 residues. V was shortened by 2 bases and J by 3 bases, with 5 bases between the two germline ends. CDR3 bases: TGCAGCGTTGAACACAACTACGAGCAGTACTTC. It codes for CSVEHNYEQYF.

The chain joins TRBV7-2 to TRBJ2-7; D perhaps matches TRBD1 (6 bases). Germline values: CDR1 SGHTA, CDR2 FQGNSA. The CDR3 is 15 amino acids. V dropped 4 bases and J dropped 1 base, with 14 bases sitting between them. This CDR3 reads CASSSATGKSYEQYF. For the CDR3, the DNA is TGTGCCAGCAGCTCAGCCACAGGGAAGTCCTACGAGCAGTACTTC.

This clone was recorded many times. CDR3 in amino acids: CASSEGGVSSHSYEQYF. The CDR3 nucleotides are TGTGCCAGCAGTGAAGGGGGGGTGAGCAGCCACTCCTACGAGCAGTACTTC. The rearrangement joins TRBV6-1 to TRBJ2-7, with D possibly being TRBD2 (6 bases). CDR1 and CDR2 from the germline V gene are MNHNS and SASEGT. Trimming left V 1 base short and J 0 bases short, with 16 bases between. The CDR3 extends over 17 amino acids.

The rearrangement joins TRBV5-1 to TRBJ2-7, with 11 bases matching TRBD1. Germline V lookup: CDR1 SGHRS, CDR2 YFSETQ. V gave up 5 bases and J gave up 5 bases; unmatched junction bases: 9. This CDR3 region has 15 residues. In DNA, the CDR3 is TGCGCCAGCAGAAGAGGGACAGGGGGTCCCAACGAGCAGTACTTC. Protein product: CASRRGTGGPNEQYF.

The chain uses TRBV19 and TRBJ2-1; TRBD2 agrees at 10 bases. The CDR3 covers 14 residues. The V and J ends lost 7 bases and 4 bases, in that order; junction bases with no gene match: 4. The V gene's germline CDR1 is LNHDA and CDR2 SQIVND (reference sequence). CDR3 nucleotide sequence: TGTGCCAGTAAAAGGACTAGCGGTTACAATGAGCAGTTCTTC. This sequence encodes CASKRTSGYNEQFF.

This chain links TRBV24-1 with TRBJ2-7; 7 nucleotides align to TRBD2. This CDR3 has 16 residues. J gave up 0 bases and V 5 bases, and 9 bases lay outside the gene matches. CDR1 and CDR2 (germline): KGHDR, SFDVKD. The CDR3 bases are TGTGCCACCAGTGCCGATAGCGGGCTCAGCTCCTACGAGCAGTACTTC. It encodes CATSADSGLSSYEQYF.

The chain carries TRBV15 and TRBJ2-5; weak D call: TRBD2 (5 bases). Germline V lookup: CDR1 LNHNV, CDR2 YYDKDF (reference sequence). CDR3 length: 16 residues. Trimming cost V 0 bases and J 2 bases, with 13 bases left between them. The CDR3 nucleotides are TGTGCCACCAGCAGAGAGGATGGGAGCTTTCAAGAGACCCAGTACTTC. Residues: CATSREDGSFQETQYF.

The chain combines TRBV7-2 with TRBJ2-2; TRBD2 is a possible D gene (6 bases). Germline V lookup: CDR1 SGHTA, CDR2 FQGNSA. V dropped 0 bases and J dropped 2 bases, with 10 bases sitting between them. This CDR3 contains 16 residues. CDR3 DNA sequence: TGTGCCAGCAGCTTAGCGGGACTCAGAAACACCGGGGAGCTGTTTTTT. Amino acids: CASSLAGLRNTGELFF.

This chain joins TRBV6-6 and TRBJ1-4; 7 bases fit TRBD1. The CDR3 is made up of 12 amino acids. In germline, CDR1 is MNHNY, CDR2 SVGAGI (reference sequence). V lost 7 bases and J lost 8; bases outside the gene matches: 4. The CDR3 loop is CASNLGQEKLFF. Here the CDR3 DNA reads TGTGCCAGCAACCTGGGACAGGAAAAACTGTTTTTT.

This rearrangement joins TRBV30 to TRBJ1-5; D perhaps matches TRBD1 (6 bases). CDR1 is GTSNPN and CDR2 is SVGIG in the germline V gene (reference sequence). The CDR3 has 14 residues. V was shortened by 1 base and J by 0 bases, with 7 bases between the two germline ends. CDR3 sequence reads: CAWSAGDSNQPQHF. The CDR3 DNA follows: TGTGCCTGGAGTGCAGGGGATAGCAATCAGCCCCAGCATTTT.

The V call is TRBV2, the J call TRBJ1-1, with D perhaps TRBD1 (6 bases). The CDR3 runs to 12 residues. CDR1 and CDR2 (germline): SNHLY, FYNNEI. The V end lost 3 bases, the J end lost 8 bases, and 10 bases lay between the germline ends. In DNA form, the CDR3 reads TGTGCCAGCAGTGACAGGGGAGGGGAAGCTTTCTTT. Encoded protein: CASSDRGGEAFF.

The chain is built from TRBV11-2 and TRBJ1-5; D gene ambiguous. The V end lost 2 bases, the J end lost 6 bases, and 8 bases lay between the germline ends. Germline CDR1 and CDR2: SGHAT and FQNNGV. There are 13 residues in the CDR3. DNA of the CDR3: TGTGCCAGCAGCTTAAGCGGGTTTCAGCCCCAGCATTTT. Translation: CASSLSGFQPQHF.

The chain carries TRBV15 and TRBJ2-7, with D tentatively TRBD2 (5 bases). The V gene lost 4 bases and the J gene lost 3 bases, with 10 bases spanning the gap. CDR1 and CDR2 from the germline V gene are LNHNV and YYDKDF (reference sequence). The CDR3 spans 13 residues. The CDR3 here is CATSNSGFYEQYF. CDR3 nucleotides: TGTGCCACCAGCAACTCGGGATTCTACGAGCAGTACTTC.

Only one count was recorded for this clone. The chain joins TRBV19 to TRBJ2-1; 15 positions match TRBD2. Trimming took 5 bases from V and 5 from J; bases not matched to a gene: 10. This CDR3 spans 18 amino acids. Germline values: CDR1 LNHDA, CDR2 SQIVND (reference sequence). The CDR3, as DNA: TGTGCCAGTAGTTTTGGACTAGCGGGGGGGCCTAGGAACAATGAGCAGTTCTTC. Translating it yields CASSFGLAGGPRNNEQFF.